Here is one T cell receptor beta chain with its context. Its antigen is still unknown. This specimen belongs to a study of identical twins. The CDR3 is made up of 17 amino acids. V lost 1 base and J 1 base, leaving 15 bases between the germline ends. Germline CDR1 is ENHRY and CDR2 is SYGVKD. cDNA molecules carried unique molecular identifiers, and template switching added a universal primer site. TCRdb reanalysed the 5' RACE reads using MiXCR and keeps one entry per CDR3 protein. The sample consists of more than 400,000 distinct CDR3 sequences, 13% to 15% of them appearing once. Healthy Caucasian donors formed the entire cohort. The study's findings and limits: Where beta out-of-frame sequences were concerned, excess twin sharing was weaker.

Separately, the same data were catalogued under a study of yellow fever vaccine responses in identical twins. As reported in that work: A vaccine T cell response that seemed partly convergent and partly personalized was reported in twins.

The chain uses TRBV10-3 and TRBJ2-3, with D perhaps TRBD1 (5 bases). This clonotype was obtained from a woman between 18 and 30 years old in good health. The sample consisted of CD4+ T cells sorted from blood. CDR3 protein: CAISELSGLTGTDTQYF. The CDR3 nucleotides are TGTGCCATCAGTGAGTTATCAGGGCTCACGGGCACAGATACGCAGTATTTT.